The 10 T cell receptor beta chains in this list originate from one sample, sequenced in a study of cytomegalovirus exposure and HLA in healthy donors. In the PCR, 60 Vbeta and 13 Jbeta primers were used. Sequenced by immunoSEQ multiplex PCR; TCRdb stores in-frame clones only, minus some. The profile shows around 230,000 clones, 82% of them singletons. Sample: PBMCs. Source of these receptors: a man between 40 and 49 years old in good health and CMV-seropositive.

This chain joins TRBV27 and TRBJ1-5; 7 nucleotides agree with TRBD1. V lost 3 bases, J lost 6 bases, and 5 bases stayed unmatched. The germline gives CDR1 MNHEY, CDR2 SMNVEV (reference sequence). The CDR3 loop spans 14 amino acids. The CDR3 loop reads CASSLVGGSQPQHF. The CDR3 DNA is TGTGCCAGCAGTTTGGTAGGGGGCAGTCAGCCCCAGCATTTT.

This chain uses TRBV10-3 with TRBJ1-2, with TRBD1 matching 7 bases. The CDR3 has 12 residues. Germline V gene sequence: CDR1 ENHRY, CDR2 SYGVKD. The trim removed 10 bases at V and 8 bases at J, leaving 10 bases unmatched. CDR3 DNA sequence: TGTGCCACAAATACAGGGGATCTCGGCTACACCTTC. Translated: CATNTGDLGYTF.

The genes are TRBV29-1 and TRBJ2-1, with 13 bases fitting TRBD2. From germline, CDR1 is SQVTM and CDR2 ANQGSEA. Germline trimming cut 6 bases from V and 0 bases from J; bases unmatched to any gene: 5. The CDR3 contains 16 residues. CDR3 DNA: TGCAGCGTCAGACGGACTAGCGGGAGCTCCTACAATGAGCAGTTCTTC. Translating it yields CSVRRTSGSSYNEQFF.

The CDR3 sequence: CASSQVPRRGPKETQYF. Here the CDR3 DNA reads TGCGCCAGCAGCCAAGTACCCAGACGGGGTCCAAAAGAGACCCAGTACTTC. V usage is TRBV4-1 and J usage is TRBJ2-5; TRBD2 might be the D (5 bases). Germline loops: CDR1 MGHRA, CDR2 YSYEKL. The V end lost 1 base, the J end lost 3 bases, and 18 bases lay between the germline ends. The CDR3 has 17 residues.

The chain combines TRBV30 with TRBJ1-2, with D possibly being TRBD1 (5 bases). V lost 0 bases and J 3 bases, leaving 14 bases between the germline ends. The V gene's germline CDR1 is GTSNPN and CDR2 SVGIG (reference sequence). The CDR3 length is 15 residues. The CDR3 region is CAWSVLPPGDYGYTF. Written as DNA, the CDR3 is TGTGCCTGGAGTGTACTCCCCCCGGGGGACTATGGCTACACCTTC. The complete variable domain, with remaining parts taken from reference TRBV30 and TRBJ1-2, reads SQTIHQWPATLVQPVGSPLSLECTVEGTSNPNLYWYRQAAGRGLQLLFYSVGIGQISSEVPQNLSASRPQDRQFILSSKKLLLSDSGFYLCAWSVLPPGDYGYTFGSGTRLTVV.

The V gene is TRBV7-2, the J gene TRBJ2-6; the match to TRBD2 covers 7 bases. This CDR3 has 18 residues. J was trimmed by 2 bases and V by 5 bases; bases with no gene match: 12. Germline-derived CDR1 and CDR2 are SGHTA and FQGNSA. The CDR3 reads CASSHPRAGRAGANVLTF. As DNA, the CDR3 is TGTGCCAGCAGCCACCCACGAGCGGGACGGGCTGGGGCCAACGTCCTGACTTTC.

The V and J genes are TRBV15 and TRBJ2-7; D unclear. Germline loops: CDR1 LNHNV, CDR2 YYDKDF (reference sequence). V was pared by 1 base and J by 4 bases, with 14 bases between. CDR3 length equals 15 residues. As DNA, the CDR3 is TGTGCCACCAGCAGAGCTCTGTCTGAACTTTACGAGCAGTACTTC. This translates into CATSRALSELYEQYF.

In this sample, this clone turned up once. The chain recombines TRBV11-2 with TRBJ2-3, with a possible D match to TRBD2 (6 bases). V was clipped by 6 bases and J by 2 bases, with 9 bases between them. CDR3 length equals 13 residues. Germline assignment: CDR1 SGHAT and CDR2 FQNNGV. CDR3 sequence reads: CASRGGITDTQYF. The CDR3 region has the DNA TGTGCCAGCAGGGGGGGTATCACAGATACGCAGTATTTT.

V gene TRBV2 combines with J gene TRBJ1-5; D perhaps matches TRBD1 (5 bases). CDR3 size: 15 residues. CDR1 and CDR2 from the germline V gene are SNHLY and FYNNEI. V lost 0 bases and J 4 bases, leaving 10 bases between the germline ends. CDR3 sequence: CASSEAGGGNQPQHF. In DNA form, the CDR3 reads TGTGCCAGCAGTGAAGCGGGCGGGGGAAATCAGCCCCAGCATTTT.

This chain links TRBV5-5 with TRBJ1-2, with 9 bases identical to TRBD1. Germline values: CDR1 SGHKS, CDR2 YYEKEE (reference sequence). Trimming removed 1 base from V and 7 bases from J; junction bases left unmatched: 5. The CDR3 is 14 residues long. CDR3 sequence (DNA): TGTGCCAGCAGCTTGACAGGGGGCTCGCGTGGCTACACCTTC. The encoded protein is CASSLTGGSRGYTF.